What follows are 6 T cell receptor beta chains derived from one specimen sequenced in a study of regulatory T cells in long-lasting Graves disease. Arm-PCR of CDR3 regions with iRepertoire HTBI primers generated TCR beta libraries. TCRdb re-called the multiplex PCR reads through MiXCR, storing one row per CDR3 protein. Seen here are 350,000 to 450,000 distinct CDR3 sequences, 15% observed once, and the top ten hold approximately 7.8%. Specified time point: newly diagnosed GD, antithyroid drugs for less than 3 months. Isolated PBMC RNA provided the starting material for the TCR library. This same sample was also taken into another study, of T cells in Graves' hyperthyroidism and ophthalmopathy.

Sequencing used peripheral blood mononuclear cells (PBMCs), obtained at new diagnosis, from a patient treated with antithyroid drugs. These receptors came from a woman between 40 and 50 years old with Graves disease.

This clonotype was found a few times. This chain connects TRBV6-2 or TRBV6-3 to TRBJ2-1; possibly TRBD2 for D (6 bases). From germline, CDR1 is MNHEY and CDR2 SVGEGT. V was trimmed by 8 bases and J by 4 bases, leaving 15 bases between them. The CDR3 extends over 14 amino acids. Here the CDR3 reads CASEAEGYYNEQFF. The CDR3 DNA follows: TGTGCCAGCGAAGCGGAGGGCTATTACAATGAGCAGTTCTTC.

This clonotype was found many times. The chain uses TRBV20-1 and TRBJ2-7; D call uncertain. Trimming shortened V by 4 bases and J by 1 base, and 17 bases separated the two germline ends. Germline V gene data show CDR1 as DFQATT and CDR2 as SNEGSKA (reference sequence). CDR3 length equals 15 residues. CDR3 coding DNA: TGCAGTGCTATCTCACGTGGAGCCCAATCCTACGAGCAGTACTTC. Translated, it gives CSAISRGAQSYEQYF.

The chain joins TRBV4-3 to TRBJ2-3, with 11 positions matching TRBD2. V shed 4 bases and J 1 base; nucleotides not matched to a gene: 4. The CDR3 is 16 amino acids. CDR1 is LGHNA and CDR2 is YSLEER in the germline V gene. The DNA for the CDR3 is TGCGCCAGCAGCCCCGGGACTAGCGGAGGCACAGATACGCAGTATTTT. Its protein is CASSPGTSGGTDTQYF.

As to this clonotype: This may stem from a read error, because a much larger clone lies one nucleotide away. The gene calls are TRBV7-3 and TRBJ2-1, with 11 positions matching TRBD2. The CDR3 has 15 amino acids. Germline CDR1 and CDR2: SGHTA and FQGTGA. The DNA for the CDR3 is TGTGGCAGCAGCTATACTAGCGGGAGTCTAAATGAGCAGTTCTTC. Amino acid sequence: CGSSYTSGSLNEQFF.

This clonotype was detected ten times or more. The genes are TRBV5-1 and TRBJ2-1, with TRBD2 matching 7 bases. Trimming cost V 1 base and J 7 bases; bases outside gene matches: 5. CDR3 size: 14 residues. The germline V gene has CDR1 SGHRS and CDR2 YFSETQ. Here the CDR3 reads CASSLRREINEQFF. DNA for the CDR3: TGCGCCAGCAGCTTGCGGCGGGAGATTAATGAGCAGTTCTTC.

This clonotype was observed many times. The chain is built from TRBV19 and TRBJ1-6; TRBD1 aligns across 7 bases. The ends lost 4 bases at V and 7 bases at J; junction bases unmatched: 13. Germline lookup yields CDR1 LNHDA and CDR2 SQIVND (reference sequence). The CDR3 loop spans 17 amino acids. The DNA of the CDR3 is TGTGCCAGTAGTACCGCCGACACAGGGGCGCTCAATTCACCCCTCCACTTT. Translation gives CASSTADTGALNSPLHF.